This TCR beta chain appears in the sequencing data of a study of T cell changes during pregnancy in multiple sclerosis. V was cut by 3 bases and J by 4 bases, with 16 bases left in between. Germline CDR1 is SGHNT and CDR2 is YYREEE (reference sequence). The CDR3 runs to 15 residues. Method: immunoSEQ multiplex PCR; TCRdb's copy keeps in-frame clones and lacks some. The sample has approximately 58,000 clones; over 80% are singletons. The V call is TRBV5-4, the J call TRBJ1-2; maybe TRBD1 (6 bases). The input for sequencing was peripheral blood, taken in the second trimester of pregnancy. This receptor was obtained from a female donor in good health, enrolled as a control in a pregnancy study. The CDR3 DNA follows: TGTGCCAGCAGCTCAAAGGACAGCGGACCCTATGGCTACACCTTC. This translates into CASSSKDSGPYGYTF.